The 23 T cell receptor beta chains below all came from one sample that was sequenced in a study of T cell repertoires in cytomegalovirus infection. Their antigens are not known. TCRdb reprocessed the reads with MiXCR, giving one entry per CDR3 protein. Of about a million distinct CDR3 sequences in the sample, around 31% were seen once. Sequenced material: cultured CD8+ T cells from PBMCs, taken from culture after CMV antigen stimulation. Receptor source: a human donor in good health (CMV status not recorded). Some clones in this sample may be carry-over from other donors' samples.

This clonotype was seen just once. This chain joins TRBV15 and TRBJ1-2; D remains ambiguous. V was clipped by 1 base and J by 4 bases, with 13 bases between them. The germline CDR1 and CDR2 sequences are LNHNV and YYDKDF (reference sequence). This CDR3 contains 15 residues. CDR3 amino acids: CATSRGEEGSYGYTF. Here the CDR3 DNA reads TGTGCCACCAGCAGAGGTGAGGAGGGAAGCTATGGCTACACCTTC.

V and J are TRBV6-6 and TRBJ1-1; the D gene is possibly TRBD1 (5 bases). Germline V CDR1 and CDR2: MNHNY, SVGAGI (reference sequence). The CDR3 is made up of 13 amino acids. The V end lost 2 bases, the J end lost 3 bases, and 7 bases lay between the germline ends. The CDR3 sequence is CASSYEGYTEAFF. The DNA of the CDR3 is TGTGCCAGCAGTTACGAGGGGTACACTGAAGCTTTCTTT.

The gene calls are TRBV20-1 and TRBJ2-7; TRBD1 is a possible D gene (6 bases). The CDR3 extends over 12 amino acids. Germline V gene data show CDR1 as DFQATT and CDR2 as SNEGSKA (reference sequence). V dropped 0 bases and J dropped 3 bases, with 6 bases sitting between them. The CDR3 region is CSAREQGYEQYV. Here the CDR3 DNA reads TGCAGTGCTAGAGAACAGGGCTACGAGCAGTACGTC.

In this sample, this clonotype turned up a few times. The genes are TRBV27 and TRBJ2-1, with D unresolved. This CDR3 is built from 15 residues. Germline V gives CDR1 MNHEY, CDR2 SMNVEV (reference sequence). The V end lost 5 bases, the J end lost 7 bases, and 18 bases lay between the germline ends. CDR3 sequence reads: CASSPRTLRENEQFF. CDR3 bases: TGTGCCAGCAGTCCCCGGACCCTAAGGGAAAATGAGCAGTTCTTC.

This clonotype has a count of ten or more. CDR3 sequence: CASSQFGENTEAFF. The CDR3 coding sequence is TGTGCCAGCAGCCAATTCGGGGAGAACACTGAAGCTTTCTTT. The V gene is TRBV12-3 or TRBV12-4, the J gene TRBJ1-1; D is uncertain. The CDR3 totals 14 residues. The V gene lost 6 bases and the J gene lost 1 base, with 12 bases spanning the gap.

Regarding this clonotype: At one end, the junction sequence differs from germline, possibly due to a read error. The rearrangement links TRBV7-3 to TRBJ2-1; 9 bases agree with TRBD1. CDR1 and CDR2 from the germline V gene are SGHTA and FQGTGA. The CDR3 spans 15 residues. The chain's CDR3 is CASSLTGQGNNEQFF. CDR3 DNA sequence: TGTGCCAGCAGCCTAACGGGACAGGGCAACAATGAGCAGTTCTTC.

This chain's CDR3 is CSAGTGAYGYTF. DNA for the CDR3: TGCAGCGCTGGGACAGGCGCTTATGGCTACACCTTC. The chain has TRBV29-1 and TRBJ1-2; 8 bases map to TRBD1. Germline V gives CDR1 SQVTM, CDR2 ANQGSEA. After removal of 7 bases from V and 5 bases from J, the junction contained 6 bases not matched to a gene. This CDR3 spans 12 amino acids. The full variable domain, in which reference TRBV29-1 and TRBJ1-2 provide the parts outside the CDR3, is SAVISQKPSRDICQRGTSLTIQCQVDSQVTMMFWYRQQPGQSLTLIATANQGSEATYESGFVIDKFPISRPNLTFSTLTVSNMSPEDSSIYLCSAGTGAYGYTFGSGTRLTVV.

This clonotype was counted at least ten times. The chain combines TRBV12-3 or TRBV12-4 with TRBJ2-3, with 12 bases matching TRBD2. Trimming removed 8 bases from V and 3 bases from J; junction bases left unmatched: 6. The CDR3 sequence is 15 residues long. The CDR3 nucleotides read TGTGCCAGCTCCCTGACTAGCGGGGGAACAGATACGCAGTATTTT. Protein product: CASSLTSGGTDTQYF.

This clonotype was observed many times. This sequence joins TRBV7-6 and TRBJ2-3; 7 bases agree with TRBD1. CDR1 SGHVS and CDR2 FNYEAQ come from the germline V gene. CDR3 length: 18 residues. V shed 5 bases, J shed 2 bases, and the junction held 16 bases outside the gene matches. The CDR3 is CASSHGRDSGPYTDTQYF. In DNA, the CDR3 is TGTGCCAGCAGCCATGGCCGGGACAGTGGACCTTACACAGATACGCAGTATTTT.

As for this clonotype: This could be a read error, since a much larger clone is one nucleotide away. The rearrangement links TRBV7-2 to TRBJ2-1; D unclear. Germline assignment: CDR1 SGHTA and CDR2 FQGNSA. V was trimmed by 1 base and J by 5 bases, leaving 6 bases between them. The CDR3 is 13 amino acids. For the CDR3, the DNA is TGTGCCAGCAGCTTAGAACTCGACAATGAGCAGTTCTTC. Translated, it gives CASSLELDNEQFF.

This clonotype was picked up a small number of times. This rearrangement joins TRBV18 to TRBJ2-2, with 7 bases lining up with TRBD1. Unmatched junction bases numbered 6, after V lost 8 bases and J lost 3 bases. The germline CDR1 and CDR2 sequences are KGHSH and LQKENI. The CDR3 is 14 residues long. The CDR3 protein is CASALGQYTGELFF. Written as DNA, the CDR3 is TGTGCCAGCGCCCTGGGACAGTACACCGGGGAGCTGTTTTTT.

With respect to this clonotype: This may arise from a read error, as a much more abundant clone is one base away. The V and J genes are TRBV7-2 and TRBJ2-7; no clear D gene. The CDR3 contains 15 residues. Per germline, CDR1 SGHTA and CDR2 FQGNSA. V was cut by 1 base and J by 0 bases, with 10 bases left in between. CDR3 amino acids: CASSLETRSSYEQYV. As DNA, the CDR3 is TGTGCCAGCAGCTTAGAGACCAGGAGCTCCTACGAGCAGTACGTC.

This clonotype appeared many times. The CDR3 loop is CASSLGGRPQHF. CDR3 nucleotides: TGTGCCAGCAGCTTAGGGGGCCGACCCCAGCATTTT. V is TRBV7-9 and J is TRBJ1-5; tentative D call: TRBD1 (5 bases). This CDR3 is built from 12 residues. Trimming took 1 base from V and 10 from J, leaving 8 bases between them. In germline, CDR1 is SEHNR, CDR2 FQNEAQ (reference sequence).

This clonotype was observed a handful of times. The chain has TRBV10-3 and TRBJ2-1; D tentatively fits TRBD1 or TRBD2 (5 bases each). V was cut by 6 bases and J by 8 bases, with 17 bases left in between. The CDR3 consists of 14 residues. Germline V CDR1 and CDR2: ENHRY, SYGVKD. The CDR3 DNA follows: TGTGCCATCAGCGATGGGTCCCGGGGCGATGAGCAGTTCTTC. Translated: CAISDGSRGDEQFF.

This chain connects TRBV7-9 to TRBJ2-5; D is possibly TRBD1 or TRBD2 (7 bases each). V lost 4 bases to trimming and J lost 5 bases, with 20 bases between them. Germline loops: CDR1 SEHNR, CDR2 FQNEAQ (reference sequence). This CDR3 is 16 amino acids long. The CDR3 DNA reads TGTGCCAGCAGCTACCGCGGGGGAGGGGGCCGGGAGACCCAGTACTTC. Amino acids: CASSYRGGGGRETQYF.

The V and J genes are TRBV27 and TRBJ1-5; D unclear. Germline CDR1 MNHEY, CDR2 SMNVEV (reference sequence). This CDR3 contains 13 residues. Trimming took off 3 bases at V and 6 bases at J, with 9 bases between the two ends. CDR3 bases: TGTGCCAGCAGTTTTGAACTGGGTCAGCCCCAGCATTTT. Protein sequence: CASSFELGQPQHF.

The rearrangement links TRBV20-1 to TRBJ2-2, with TRBD2 matching over 10 bases. The CDR3 has 16 residues. CDR1 and CDR2 (germline): DFQATT, SNEGSKA (reference sequence). The ends lost 5 bases at V and 6 bases at J; junction bases unmatched: 12. CDR3 sequence reads: CSASQRGGPVPGELFF. The CDR3 nucleotides are TGCAGTGCTTCCCAGCGGGGGGGCCCGGTCCCCGGGGAGCTGTTTTTT.

The gene calls are TRBV4-2 and TRBJ2-3; 8 bases map to TRBD1. The CDR3 extends over 17 amino acids. J gave up 2 bases and V 1 base, and 8 bases lay outside the gene matches. Germline values: CDR1 LGHNA, CDR2 YNFKEQ. The CDR3 is CASSQGIKDRATDTQYF. In DNA, the CDR3 is TGTGCCAGCAGCCAAGGAATAAAGGACAGGGCCACAGATACGCAGTATTTT.

At least ten counts were recorded for this clonotype. The chain combines TRBV7-2 with TRBJ2-2; D perhaps matches TRBD1 (5 bases). The germline gives CDR1 SGHTA, CDR2 FQGNSA. The CDR3 totals 14 residues. Trimming stripped 4 bases from V and 3 bases from J, with 9 bases between. In DNA form, the CDR3 reads TGTGCCAGCAGCTGGAGACAGTACACCGGGGAGCTGTTTTTT. Protein sequence: CASSWRQYTGELFF.

This clonotype was counted between two and nine times. The genes are TRBV20-1 and TRBJ2-5; D possibly corresponds to TRBD1 (7 bases). Germline CDR1 DFQATT, CDR2 SNEGSKA (reference sequence). Trimming took 6 bases from V and 4 from J, leaving 15 bases between them. This CDR3 is built from 13 residues. CDR3 region: CSATPGGPETQYF. The DNA of the CDR3 is TGCAGTGCCACGCCAGGGGGGCCAGAGACCCAGTACTTC.

The chain uses TRBV6-5 and TRBJ2-5; 7 positions match TRBD1. The germline V gene has CDR1 MNHEY and CDR2 SVGAGI. Trimming removed 5 bases from V and 7 bases from J; junction bases left unmatched: 13. The CDR3 is 15 residues long. The CDR3 loop is CASSPERGRIWTQYF. CDR3 nucleotides: TGTGCCAGCAGTCCGGAGAGGGGGCGAATTTGGACCCAGTACTTC.

This clonotype was observed many times. This rearrangement joins TRBV7-8 to TRBJ2-2; D is unclear. Germline V gives CDR1 SGHVS, CDR2 FQNEAQ. The CDR3 is made up of 14 amino acids. Trimming left V 5 bases short and J 0 bases short, with 7 bases between. The CDR3 loop reads CASSPGSNTGELFF. As DNA, the CDR3 is TGTGCCAGCAGCCCAGGATCGAACACCGGGGAGCTGTTTTTT.

The chain links TRBV6-5 to TRBJ2-7; 9 bases line up with TRBD1. The CDR3 has 13 residues. Unmatched junction bases numbered 4, after V lost 5 bases and J lost 5 bases. Germline CDR1 MNHEY, CDR2 SVGAGI. This CDR3 is CASSTGGNDEQYV. The CDR3, as DNA: TGTGCCAGCAGTACAGGGGGCAACGACGAGCAGTACGTC.